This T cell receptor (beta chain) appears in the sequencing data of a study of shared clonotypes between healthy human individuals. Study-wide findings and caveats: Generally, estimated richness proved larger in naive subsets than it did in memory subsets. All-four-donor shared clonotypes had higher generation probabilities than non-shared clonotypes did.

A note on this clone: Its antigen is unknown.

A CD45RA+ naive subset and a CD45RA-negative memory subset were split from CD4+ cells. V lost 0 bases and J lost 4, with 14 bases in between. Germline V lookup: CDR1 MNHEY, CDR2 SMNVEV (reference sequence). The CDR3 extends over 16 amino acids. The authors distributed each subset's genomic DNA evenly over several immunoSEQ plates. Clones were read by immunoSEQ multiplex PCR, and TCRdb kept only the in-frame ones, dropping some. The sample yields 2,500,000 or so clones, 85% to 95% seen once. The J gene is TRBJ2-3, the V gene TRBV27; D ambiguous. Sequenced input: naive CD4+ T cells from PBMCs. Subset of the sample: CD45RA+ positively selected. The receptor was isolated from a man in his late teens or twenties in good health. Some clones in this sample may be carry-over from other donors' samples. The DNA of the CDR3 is TGTGCCAGCAGTTTATCGGCCTTCACAATACCAGATACGCAGTATTTT. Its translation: CASSLSAFTIPDTQYF.